This T cell receptor beta chain was identified in a study of blood T cells in healthy people across ages. Study-level findings and limits: Age showed a roughly linear inverse relationship with TCR beta diversity per million T cells.

Alongside a J-beta primer mix, a sample-barcoded 5' primer served in a second PCR lasting roughly 6 to 11 cycles. TCRdb independently ran MiXCR on the 5' RACE reads; one entry per CDR3 protein. The table records some 880,000 distinct CDR3 sequences, about 37% of them present only once. Note on this clonotype: The antigen remains undetermined.

The CDR3 has 11 amino acids. CDR1 is SQVTM, CDR2 ANQGSEA, per germline. V was cut by 4 bases and J by 0 bases, with 3 bases left in between. The rearrangement links TRBV29-1 to TRBJ2-5; D is unclear. The clonotype was recovered from a man aged 18 to 30 in good health. The sequenced sample consisted of blood. The CDR3 nucleotides read TGCAGCGTTGTAAACCAAGAGACCCAGTACTTC. It encodes CSVVNQETQYF.